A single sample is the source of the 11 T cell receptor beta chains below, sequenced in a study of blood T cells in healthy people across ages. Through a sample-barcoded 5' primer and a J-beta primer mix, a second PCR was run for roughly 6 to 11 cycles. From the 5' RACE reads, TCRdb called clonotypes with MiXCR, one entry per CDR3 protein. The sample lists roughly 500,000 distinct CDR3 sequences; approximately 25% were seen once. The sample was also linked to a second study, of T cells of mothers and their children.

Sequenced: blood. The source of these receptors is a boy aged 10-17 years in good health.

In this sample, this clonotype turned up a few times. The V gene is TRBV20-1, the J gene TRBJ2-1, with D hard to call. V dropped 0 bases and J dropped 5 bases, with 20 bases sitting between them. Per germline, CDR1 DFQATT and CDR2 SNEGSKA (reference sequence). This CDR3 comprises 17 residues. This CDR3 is CSARDLGEAYRDNEQFF. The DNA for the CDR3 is TGCAGTGCTAGAGACCTCGGAGAAGCGTATCGGGACAATGAGCAGTTCTTC.

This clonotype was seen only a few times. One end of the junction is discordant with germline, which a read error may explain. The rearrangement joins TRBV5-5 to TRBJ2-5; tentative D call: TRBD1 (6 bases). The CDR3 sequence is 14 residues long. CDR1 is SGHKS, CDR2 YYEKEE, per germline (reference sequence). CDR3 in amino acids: CASSLSTGSYERFF. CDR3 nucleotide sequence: TGTGCCAGCAGCTTGAGTACAGGGAGTTATGAGCGGTTCTTC.

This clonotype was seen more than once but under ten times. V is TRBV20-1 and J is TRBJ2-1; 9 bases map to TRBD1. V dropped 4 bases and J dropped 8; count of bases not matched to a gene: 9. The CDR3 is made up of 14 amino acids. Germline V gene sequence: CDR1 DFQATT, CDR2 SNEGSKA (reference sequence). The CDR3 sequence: CSATRDRERDEQFF. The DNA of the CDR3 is TGCAGTGCTACGAGGGACAGGGAGAGAGATGAGCAGTTCTTC.

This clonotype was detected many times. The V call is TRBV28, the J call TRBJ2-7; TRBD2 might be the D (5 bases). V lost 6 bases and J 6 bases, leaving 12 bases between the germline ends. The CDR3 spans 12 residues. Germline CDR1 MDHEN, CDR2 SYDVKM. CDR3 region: CASSSPGFEQYF. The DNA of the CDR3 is TGTGCCAGCAGCTCCCCGGGGTTCGAGCAGTACTTC.

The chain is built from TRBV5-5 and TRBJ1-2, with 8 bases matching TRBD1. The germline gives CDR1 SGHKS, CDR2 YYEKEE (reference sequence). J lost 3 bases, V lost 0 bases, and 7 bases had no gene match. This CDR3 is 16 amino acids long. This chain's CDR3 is CASSLVQGAWDYGYTF. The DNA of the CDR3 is TGTGCCAGCAGCTTGGTCCAGGGGGCATGGGACTATGGCTACACCTTC.

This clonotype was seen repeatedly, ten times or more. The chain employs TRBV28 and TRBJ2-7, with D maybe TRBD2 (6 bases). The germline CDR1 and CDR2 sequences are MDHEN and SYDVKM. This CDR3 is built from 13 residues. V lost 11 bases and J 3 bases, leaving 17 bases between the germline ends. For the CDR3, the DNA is TGTGCCGCCGCTGCCGCGGGGCTCTACGAGCAGTACTTC. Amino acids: CAAAAAGLYEQYF.

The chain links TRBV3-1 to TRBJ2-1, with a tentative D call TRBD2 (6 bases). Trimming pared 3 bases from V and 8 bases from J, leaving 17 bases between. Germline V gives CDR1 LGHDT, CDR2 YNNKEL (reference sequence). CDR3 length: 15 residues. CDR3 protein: CASSHRGKIGDEQFF. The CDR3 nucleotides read TGTGCCAGCAGCCATCGCGGGAAGATAGGGGATGAGCAGTTCTTC.

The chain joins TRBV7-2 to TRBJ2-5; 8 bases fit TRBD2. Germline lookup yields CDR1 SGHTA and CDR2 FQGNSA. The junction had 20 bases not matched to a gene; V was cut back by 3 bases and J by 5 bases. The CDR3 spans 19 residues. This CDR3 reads CASSLRPTISGDNSETQYF. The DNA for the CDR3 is TGTGCCAGCAGCTTGAGGCCAACAATTAGCGGGGACAATTCGGAGACCCAGTACTTC.

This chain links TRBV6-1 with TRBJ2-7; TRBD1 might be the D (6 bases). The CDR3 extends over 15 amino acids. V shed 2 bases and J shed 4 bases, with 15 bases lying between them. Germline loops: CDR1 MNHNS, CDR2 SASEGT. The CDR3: CASSETTGPGYEQYF. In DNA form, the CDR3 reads TGTGCCAGCAGTGAAACGACAGGACCGGGGTACGAGCAGTACTTC.

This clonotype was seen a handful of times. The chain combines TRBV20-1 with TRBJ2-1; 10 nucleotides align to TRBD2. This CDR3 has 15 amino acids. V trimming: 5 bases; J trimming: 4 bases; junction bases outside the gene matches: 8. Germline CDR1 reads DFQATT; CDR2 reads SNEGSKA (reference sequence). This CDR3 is CSAPESGGGYNEQFF. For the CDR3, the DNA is TGCAGTGCTCCAGAGAGCGGGGGGGGATACAATGAGCAGTTCTTC.

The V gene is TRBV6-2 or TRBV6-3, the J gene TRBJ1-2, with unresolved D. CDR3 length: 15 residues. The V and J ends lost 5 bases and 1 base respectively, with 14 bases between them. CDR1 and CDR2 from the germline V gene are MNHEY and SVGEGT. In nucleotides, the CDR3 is TGTGCCAGCAGTCGTTCAAGTCGGATTAACTATGGCTACACCTTC. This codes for CASSRSSRINYGYTF.